These 7 T cell receptor beta chains were sequenced from one sample in a study of glioma-infiltrating T cells after dendritic cell vaccination. Only in-frame clones appear in the TCRdb table, and some are missing; sequencing was by immunoSEQ multiplex PCR. The profile shows roughly 80,000 clones, about 90% of them singletons. The sequenced sample was blood, obtained before dendritic cell vaccination. These receptor sequences come from a human donor with glioblastoma.

The rearrangement links TRBV30 to TRBJ1-1; 7 nucleotides agree with TRBD1. Trimming removed 2 bases from V and 6 bases from J; junction bases left unmatched: 6. The CDR3 is made up of 13 amino acids. Germline V lookup: CDR1 GTSNPN, CDR2 SVGIG (reference sequence). The CDR3 DNA sequence: TGTGCCTGGAGTACCAGGGGGTGGGCTGAAGCTTTCTTT. This codes for CAWSTRGWAEAFF.

This clone was found once. The chain has TRBV5-1 and TRBJ2-5; 11 bases align to TRBD2. V shed 2 bases and J 4 bases; nucleotides not matched to a gene: 7. The length of the CDR3 is 16 residues. Per germline, CDR1 SGHRS and CDR2 YFSETQ. CDR3 region: CASSFYLAGGIETQYF. The CDR3 nucleotides read TGCGCCAGCAGCTTCTACTTAGCGGGGGGGATAGAGACCCAGTACTTC.

This clone was picked up one time. V and J are TRBV27 and TRBJ2-7; 9 nucleotides align to TRBD1. Germline assignment: CDR1 MNHEY and CDR2 SMNVEV (reference sequence). Trimming cost V 7 bases and J 4 bases; bases outside gene matches: 8. The CDR3 has 14 residues. CDR3 residues: CASNPTGQGYEQYF. CDR3 nucleotide sequence: TGTGCCAGCAACCCAACCGGACAGGGGTACGAGCAGTACTTC.

The chain employs TRBV29-1 and TRBJ2-1, with D possibly being TRBD1 (6 bases). This CDR3 spans 14 amino acids. Trimming pared 6 bases from V and 3 bases from J, leaving 15 bases between. Germline V gene sequence: CDR1 SQVTM, CDR2 ANQGSEA. CDR3 sequence: CSVQHQDSYNEQFF. CDR3 nucleotide sequence: TGCAGCGTCCAACACCAGGACAGCTACAATGAGCAGTTCTTC.

The rearrangement uses TRBV19 and TRBJ1-5, with D uncertain. The CDR3 totals 13 residues. Trimming pared 7 bases from V and 7 bases from J, leaving 14 bases between. Germline V gene data show CDR1 as LNHDA and CDR2 as SQIVND (reference sequence). As DNA, the CDR3 is TGTGCCAGTACCAATCCCGCGCGGCAGCCCCAGCATTTT. Residues: CASTNPARQPQHF.

This chain joins TRBV6-6 and TRBJ1-5; D might be TRBD1 (5 bases). The germline V gene encodes CDR1 MNHNY and CDR2 SVGAGI (reference sequence). The CDR3 extends over 16 amino acids. V gave up 0 bases and J gave up 0 bases, with 9 bases separating them. The CDR3 nucleotides read TGTGCCAGCAGTTACTCGAGCAGGGATAGCAATCAGCCCCAGCATTTT. Translating it yields CASSYSSRDSNQPQHF.

The rearrangement uses TRBV28 and TRBJ1-2; perhaps TRBD1 as D (6 bases). The CDR3 loop spans 13 amino acids. The germline CDR1 and CDR2 sequences are MDHEN and SYDVKM. V lost 2 bases and J 8 bases, leaving 12 bases between the germline ends. CDR3 sequence: CASSLMGAHGYTF. CDR3 DNA: TGTGCCAGCAGTTTAATGGGGGCGCACGGCTACACCTTC.